Below, 6 T cell receptor beta chains from the same sample are listed, as sequenced in a study of cytomegalovirus exposure and HLA in healthy donors. Repertoires were generated with immunoSEQ multiplex PCR, while TCRdb's copy carries only in-frame clones and drops some. Of over 150,000 clones in the sample, about 85% were seen once. Source material: PBMCs. The receptors shown here come from a man between 18 and 29 years old in good health and CMV-seropositive.

The rearrangement links TRBV4-1 to TRBJ2-2; weak D call: TRBD2 (6 bases). The ends were cut back, 4 bases at V and 9 bases at J, with 15 bases in the middle. In germline, CDR1 is MGHRA, CDR2 YSYEKL. This CDR3 contains 14 residues. As DNA, the CDR3 is TGCGCCAGCAGCCCGACGGACTATCACCGGGAGCTGTTTTTT. Encoded protein: CASSPTDYHRELFF.

The V gene is TRBV27, the J gene TRBJ2-3, with D hard to call. The CDR3 spans 12 residues. CDR1 MNHEY and CDR2 SMNVEV come from the germline V gene (reference sequence). Trimming left V 5 bases short and J 5 bases short, with 8 bases between. The CDR3 is CASSPTLDTQYF. CDR3 DNA sequence: TGTGCCAGCAGTCCCACATTAGATACGCAGTATTTT.

This sequence joins TRBV10-3 and TRBJ1-1, with 9 bases fitting TRBD1. V trimming: 6 bases; J trimming: 4 bases; junction bases outside the gene matches: 6. The CDR3 has 14 residues. Germline CDR1 reads ENHRY; CDR2 reads SYGVKD. The CDR3 bases are TGTGCCATCAGGGGACAGGGCCCCATCACTGAAGCTTTCTTT. This sequence encodes CAIRGQGPITEAFF.

The V call is TRBV27, the J call TRBJ1-2; D remains ambiguous. From germline, CDR1 is MNHEY and CDR2 SMNVEV (reference sequence). The CDR3 contains 14 residues. V was pared by 0 bases and J by 1 base, with 6 bases between. This CDR3 is CASSLSSHNYGYTF. DNA for the CDR3: TGTGCCAGCAGTTTATCGTCACATAACTATGGCTACACCTTC.

Written as DNA, the CDR3 is TGCGCCAGTCGACAGGTCGCGTTTTCCTACGCGAACACCGGGGAGCTGTTTTTT. Amino acids: CASRQVAFSYANTGELFF. The rearrangement uses TRBV5-1 and TRBJ2-2, with D possibly TRBD1 on 6 matching bases. The length of the CDR3 is 18 residues. Germline V gives CDR1 SGHRS, CDR2 YFSETQ. The V gene lost 8 bases and the J gene lost 0 bases, with 23 bases spanning the gap.

The chain has TRBV9 and TRBJ2-3, with D perhaps TRBD2 (5 bases). This CDR3 region has 14 residues. Germline CDR1 and CDR2: SGDLS and YYNGEE. V was clipped by 2 bases and J by 3 bases, with 10 bases between them. CDR3 sequence (DNA): TGTGCCAGCAGCGTCTTTGGGAGAACAGATACGCAGTATTTT. It codes for CASSVFGRTDTQYF.